This TCR beta chain was sequenced for a study of cytomegalovirus exposure and HLA in healthy donors. CDR3 size: 16 residues. Looked up from germline, CDR1 is MNHNY and CDR2 is SVGAGI (reference sequence). V was shortened by 5 bases and J by 0 bases, with 14 bases between the two germline ends. Primers included in the PCR were 60 Vbeta and 13 Jbeta primers. Clones were read by immunoSEQ multiplex PCR, and TCRdb kept only the in-frame ones, dropping some. The sample yields some 130,000 clones, roughly three quarters seen once. This chain connects TRBV6-6 to TRBJ1-3; tentatively, D is TRBD1 (6 bases). Sequencing used PBMCs. This receptor was identified in a female donor in good health and CMV-seronegative. As DNA, the CDR3 is TGTGCCAGCAGTAAGGGACAAGGCCTCTCTGGAAACACCATATATTTT. Amino acids: CASSKGQGLSGNTIYF.